Following are 18 T cell receptor beta chains from one sample sequenced in a study of cytomegalovirus exposure and HLA in healthy donors. Profiled with immunoSEQ multiplex PCR; TCRdb holds only in-frame clones, not every one. The data contain some 200,000 clones, around 80% of them singletons. Sequencing was performed on PBMCs. These receptors all come from a woman aged 25 to 39 in good health and CMV-seropositive.

V is TRBV18 and J is TRBJ2-2, with D possibly matching TRBD2 (6 bases). The CDR3 is 17 residues long. Germline CDR1 and CDR2: KGHSH and LQKENI. V shed 3 bases and J shed 1 base, with 15 bases lying between them. CDR3 DNA: TGTGCCAGCTCACCCCATTCTCCCGGGGGGAACACCGGGGAGCTGTTTTTT. This gives the protein CASSPHSPGGNTGELFF.

The rearrangement uses TRBV13 and TRBJ1-2, with D possibly being TRBD1 (6 bases). The length of the CDR3 is 14 residues. Trimming stripped 5 bases from V and 8 bases from J, with 18 bases between. In germline, CDR1 is PRHDT, CDR2 FYEKMQ (reference sequence). The CDR3 region is CASSPQGTRPGYTF. The DNA of the CDR3 is TGTGCCAGCAGCCCCCAGGGGACAAGACCCGGCTACACCTTC.

The chain carries TRBV5-5 and TRBJ1-2, with D uncertain. The ends were cut back, 2 bases at V and 8 bases at J, with 16 bases in the middle. The germline V gene has CDR1 SGHKS and CDR2 YYEKEE (reference sequence). The CDR3 extends over 14 amino acids. CDR3 nucleotide sequence: TGTGCCAGCAGCTTTCAAGAGGGCTTGGGGGGCTACACCTTC. It yields the protein CASSFQEGLGGYTF.

Here the CDR3 DNA reads TGTGCCAGCAGCTTAACAGGGAAAGTGCCGAATGAGCAGTTCTTC. As protein: CASSLTGKVPNEQFF. The rearrangement uses TRBV11-2 and TRBJ2-1, with D possibly TRBD1 on 6 matching bases. V lost 2 bases, J lost 7 bases, and 15 bases lay in between. Germline V gene data show CDR1 as SGHAT and CDR2 as FQNNGV. This CDR3 is 15 amino acids long.

This chain links TRBV6-5 with TRBJ1-2; tentative D call: TRBD1 (6 bases). Between the trimmed V and J ends, which lost 0 bases and 2 bases, there was a span of 10 bases. The CDR3 length is 15 residues. Germline assignment: CDR1 MNHEY and CDR2 SVGAGI. The CDR3 bases are TGTGCCAGCAGTTACTCGCTTACAGGGAACTATGGCTACACCTTC. Translation gives CASSYSLTGNYGYTF.

The chain combines TRBV5-1 with TRBJ2-2; D remains unclear. Trimming took 4 bases from V and 1 from J, leaving 5 bases between them. Germline assignment: CDR1 SGHRS and CDR2 YFSETQ. The length of the CDR3 is 13 residues. CDR3 DNA sequence: TGCGCCAGCAGCCCCCAGAACACCGGGGAGCTGTTTTTT. This codes for CASSPQNTGELFF.

This rearrangement joins TRBV5-4 to TRBJ1-1; perhaps TRBD1 as D (5 bases). Trimming took off 9 bases at V and 5 bases at J, with 20 bases between the two ends. This CDR3 has 14 amino acids. The V gene's germline CDR1 is SGHNT and CDR2 YYREEE (reference sequence). CDR3 loop: CATQGGPKGTEAFF. The CDR3 DNA reads as TGTGCCACCCAAGGAGGGCCGAAGGGGACTGAAGCTTTCTTT.

The rearrangement uses TRBV6-6 and TRBJ1-1; a weak D match, TRBD1 (6 bases). Germline-derived CDR1 and CDR2 are MNHNY and SVGAGI (reference sequence). The CDR3 is made up of 14 amino acids. The ends were cut back, 5 bases at V and 1 base at J, with 11 bases in the middle. CDR3 residues: CASSRDTANTEAFF. CDR3 DNA sequence: TGTGCCAGCAGTCGGGACACTGCGAACACTGAAGCTTTCTTT.

This chain links TRBV18 with TRBJ1-1; 8 bases line up with TRBD1. This CDR3 region has 12 residues. Germline V gives CDR1 KGHSH, CDR2 LQKENI. J was trimmed by 6 bases and V by 6 bases; bases with no gene match: 3. The CDR3 protein is CASSQTGAEAFF. CDR3 bases: TGTGCCAGCTCCCAGACAGGGGCTGAAGCTTTCTTT.

J is TRBJ1-5 and V is TRBV19; D is unresolved. Germline V lookup: CDR1 LNHDA, CDR2 SQIVND (reference sequence). Between the trimmed V and J ends, which lost 6 bases and 0 bases, there was a span of 9 bases. The CDR3 is made up of 14 amino acids. Here the CDR3 reads CASSYGDSNQPQHF. The CDR3 bases are TGTGCCAGTAGCTACGGGGATAGCAATCAGCCCCAGCATTTT.

The chain is built from TRBV6-5 and TRBJ2-7; 9 positions agree with TRBD1. After removal of 6 bases from V and 6 bases from J, the junction contained 9 bases not matched to a gene. The CDR3 sequence is 14 residues long. Germline CDR1 reads MNHEY; CDR2 reads SVGAGI. CDR3 region: CASSADRGGVEQYF. The CDR3 region has the DNA TGTGCCAGCAGCGCCGACAGGGGGGGGGTCGAGCAGTACTTC.

This clone came up a few times. J is TRBJ1-3 and V is TRBV5-5; TRBD1 is a possible D gene (6 bases). Germline CDR1 SGHKS, CDR2 YYEKEE (reference sequence). Trimming pared 7 bases from V and 0 bases from J, leaving 14 bases between. CDR3 length: 15 amino acids. The CDR3 DNA follows: TGTGCCAGCGTCGCTAGGGGGATCTCTGGAAACACCATATATTTT. Amino acid sequence: CASVARGISGNTIYF.

CDR3 residues: CASSSGHQNTEAFF. In DNA form, the CDR3 reads TGTGCCAGCAGTTCGGGACACCAGAACACTGAAGCTTTCTTT. J is TRBJ1-1 and V is TRBV6-5, with a weak D call TRBD1 (6 bases). This CDR3 comprises 14 residues. V was shortened by 4 bases and J by 1 base, with 10 bases between the two germline ends. From germline, CDR1 is MNHEY and CDR2 SVGAGI.

This chain connects TRBV13 to TRBJ2-5; 11 bases align to TRBD1. Germline trimming cut 6 bases from V and 2 bases from J; bases unmatched to any gene: 2. The CDR3 consists of 14 residues. Germline V lookup: CDR1 PRHDT, CDR2 FYEKMQ (reference sequence). CDR3 region: CASRGQGEQETQYF. The CDR3 DNA is TGTGCCAGCAGGGGACAGGGGGAACAAGAGACCCAGTACTTC.

This chain links TRBV29-1 with TRBJ1-1, with a possible D match to TRBD1 (6 bases). Trimming removed 8 bases from V and 4 bases from J, with 17 bases in between. This CDR3 region has 13 residues. The germline V gene encodes CDR1 SQVTM and CDR2 ANQGSEA. CDR3 nucleotides: TGCAGCTTAAGCGAGGCACAGGGCACTGAAGCTTTCTTT. Encoded protein: CSLSEAQGTEAFF.

The chain's CDR3 is CASSQSGRAYNEQFF. For the CDR3, the DNA is TGTGCCAGCAGTCAAAGCGGGAGGGCCTACAATGAGCAGTTCTTC. V and J are TRBV6-1 and TRBJ2-1, with 10 positions matching TRBD2. The V and J ends lost 5 bases and 2 bases, in that order; junction bases with no gene match: 3. Germline V gene sequence: CDR1 MNHNS, CDR2 SASEGT. The length of the CDR3 is 15 residues.

This rearrangement joins TRBV25-1 to TRBJ2-7, with 9 positions matching TRBD1. From germline, CDR1 is MGHDK and CDR2 SYGVNS. The CDR3 has 14 amino acids. The J segment lost 1 base and the V segment lost 5 bases, leaving 3 bases of the junction unmatched. CDR3 protein: CASSPGQGSYEQYF. CDR3 DNA sequence: TGTGCCAGCAGTCCGGGACAGGGATCCTACGAGCAGTACTTC.

This chain links TRBV27 with TRBJ2-7; TRBD2 aligns across 16 bases. J was trimmed by 9 bases and V by 5 bases; bases with no gene match: 7. The germline V gene has CDR1 MNHEY and CDR2 SMNVEV (reference sequence). This CDR3 spans 15 amino acids. The CDR3 sequence is CASSVGLAGGPRQYF. CDR3 in DNA: TGTGCCAGCAGTGTGGGACTAGCGGGAGGGCCAAGGCAGTACTTC.